One and the same sample provided the 17 T cell receptor beta chains below, sequenced in a study of blood T cells in healthy people across ages (dated by TCRdb to between 2015 and 2016). The method behind the library was 5' RACE. Sequenced on an Illumina HiSeq 2500. A second PCR of roughly 6 to 12 cycles was run with a J-beta primer mix and a sample-barcoded 5' primer. The raw public data were reprocessed by TCRdb itself: fastp quality trimming at Q25, MiXCR clonotype calling, in-frame beta chains only. Records with the same CDR3 protein are collapsed into one entry carrying the most frequent genes and DNA. For this sample there are 790,000 or so distinct CDR3 sequences; around 50% appear just once. The top ten clonotypes cover roughly 24% of the sample. Sequenced material: blood. Receptor source: a man in his forties in good health.

J is TRBJ1-4 and V is TRBV5-1; D is possibly TRBD1 (6 bases). Deletions cut 4 bases from V and 8 bases from J, with 15 bases between. The germline V gene has CDR1 SGHRS and CDR2 YFSETQ. The CDR3 loop spans 14 amino acids. CDR3: CASSHQGLIEKLFF. The CDR3 DNA follows: TGCGCCAGCAGCCATCAGGGGTTGATCGAAAAACTGTTTTTT.

The rearrangement joins TRBV4-1 to TRBJ2-4; 7 bases agree with TRBD2. The CDR3 extends over 17 amino acids. Germline V CDR1 and CDR2: MGHRA, YSYEKL. V lost 3 bases and J lost 7; bases outside the gene matches: 15. The CDR3 bases are TGCGCCAGCAGCCACGAAGCCGTGGGAGGGCCGGGGAACATTCAGTACTTC. Its protein product is CASSHEAVGGPGNIQYF.

The chain uses TRBV28 and TRBJ2-7; 13 bases align to TRBD2. V shed 5 bases, J shed 6 bases, and the junction held 10 bases outside the gene matches. Looked up from germline, CDR1 is MDHEN and CDR2 is SYDVKM. This CDR3 has 16 amino acids. CDR3 nucleotides: TGTGCCAGCAGTATTCCCGGACTAGCGGGAGTTGGCGAGCAGTACTTC. As protein: CASSIPGLAGVGEQYF.

The rearrangement joins TRBV12-3 or TRBV12-4 to TRBJ2-4; 9 bases agree with TRBD1. The J call may be mistaken, given a closer DNA end match to TRBJ2-7. This CDR3 comprises 15 residues. DNA for the CDR3: TGTGCCAGCAGCAAGTCCGGGACAGGGCTCTACGAGCAGTACTTC. Protein: CASSKSGTGLYEQYF.

This clonotype showed up just a few times. The rearrangement links TRBV12-3 or TRBV12-4 to TRBJ2-4; 12 bases align to TRBD2. The CDR3 contains 17 residues. V gave up 3 bases and J gave up 6 bases; unmatched junction bases: 9. CDR3 region: CASSLDRLAGELNIQYF. The CDR3 DNA reads TGTGCCAGCAGTTTGGACCGACTAGCGGGGGAACTAAACATTCAGTACTTC.

Written as DNA, the CDR3 is TGTGCCAGCAGTGTATCGGGACCCAGGAAGGCTGAAGCTTTCTTT. As protein: CASSVSGPRKAEAFF. The V call is TRBV25-1, the J call TRBJ1-1; D is perhaps TRBD1 (5 bases). Germline V gives CDR1 MGHDK, CDR2 SYGVNS. V lost 4 bases, J lost 6 bases, and 18 bases lay in between. The CDR3 has 15 amino acids.

The rearrangement joins TRBV9 to TRBJ2-3; possibly TRBD1 for D (6 bases). Looked up from germline, CDR1 is SGDLS and CDR2 is YYNGEE. CDR3 size: 14 residues. Trimming removed 4 bases at V and 2 bases at J, with 11 bases between. CDR3 loop: CASSPGQVTDTQYF. In nucleotides, the CDR3 is TGTGCCAGCAGCCCGGGACAAGTCACAGATACGCAGTATTTT. The whole variable domain, remainder taken from reference TRBV9 and TRBJ2-3, is DSGVTQTPKHLITATGQRVTLRCSPRSGDLSVYWYQQSLDQGLQFLIQYYNGEERAKGNILERFSAQQFPDLHSELNLSSLELGDSALYFCASSPGQVTDTQYFGPGTRLTVL.

V and J are TRBV7-8 and TRBJ2-7; TRBD2 agrees at 7 bases. The V and J ends lost 7 bases and 6 bases, in that order; junction bases with no gene match: 15. CDR1 and CDR2 (germline): SGHVS, FQNEAQ. The CDR3 totals 15 residues. The CDR3 bases are TGTGCCAGCAACTTGGCGGGAGTTTATTTAGCCGAGCAGTACTTC. The encoded protein is CASNLAGVYLAEQYF.

In this sample, this clonotype turned up a few times. The CDR3 DNA reads TGTGCCAGCAGCGCACCGCTAGCGGGGGGGCAAGAGACCCAGTACTTC. Protein sequence: CASSAPLAGGQETQYF. The V gene is TRBV9, the J gene TRBJ2-5; 12 bases line up with TRBD2. The germline V gene has CDR1 SGDLS and CDR2 YYNGEE. J gave up 2 bases and V 3 bases, and 5 bases lay outside the gene matches. The CDR3 covers 16 residues.

This chain uses TRBV5-1 with TRBJ2-4, with 9 bases fitting TRBD1. Germline V gene sequence: CDR1 SGHRS, CDR2 YFSETQ. J was trimmed by 7 bases and V by 4 bases; bases with no gene match: 9. The CDR3 is 15 residues long. The CDR3 sequence: CASSRLPGQGNIQYF. DNA for the CDR3: TGCGCCAGCAGCAGATTGCCTGGACAGGGGAACATTCAGTACTTC.

The chain links TRBV6-2 or TRBV6-3 to TRBJ1-1, with 10 bases fitting TRBD1. V lost 7 bases, J lost 5 bases, and 4 bases stayed unmatched. Looked up from germline, CDR1 is MNHEY and CDR2 is SVGEGT. The CDR3 spans 13 residues. The CDR3 DNA reads TGTGCCAGCACCAGACAGGGGGCGACTGAAGCTTTCTTT. Translation gives CASTRQGATEAFF.

This chain joins TRBV5-1 and TRBJ2-7, with unresolved D. This CDR3 has 14 amino acids. V lost 0 bases, J lost 3 bases, and 10 bases lay in between. Germline values: CDR1 SGHRS, CDR2 YFSETQ. The CDR3 region is CASSLGLLNYEQYF. In DNA, the CDR3 is TGCGCCAGCAGCTTGGGCCTGCTAAACTACGAGCAGTACTTC.

This clonotype was seen a few times. The genes are TRBV24-1 and TRBJ1-2; TRBD1 is a possible D gene (5 bases). Between the trimmed V and J ends, which lost 4 bases and 0 bases, there was a span of 8 bases. Germline CDR1 is KGHDR and CDR2 is SFDVKD. The CDR3 totals 14 residues. CDR3 loop: CATSEGETNYGYTF. The CDR3 DNA is TGTGCCACCAGTGAAGGGGAGACTAACTATGGCTACACCTTC.

The sample holds a few counts of this clonotype. The rearrangement links TRBV20-1 to TRBJ2-4, with TRBD2 matching 8 bases. TRBJ2-5 explains the end of the DNA better; the J call may be wrong. This CDR3 is 16 amino acids long. Per germline, CDR1 DFQATT and CDR2 SNEGSKA (reference sequence). The CDR3 sequence is CSARDLLARGRETQYF. The CDR3 nucleotides read TGCAGTGCTAGAGATCTACTAGCGCGCGGGAGGGAGACCCAGTACTTC.

This chain uses TRBV7-9 with TRBJ2-7, with D hard to call. The CDR3 runs 12 residues. V lost 2 bases and J lost 4, with 6 bases in between. The germline gives CDR1 SEHNR, CDR2 FQNEAQ (reference sequence). CDR3: CASSLMHYEQYF. The CDR3 DNA reads as TGTGCCAGCAGCTTAATGCATTACGAGCAGTACTTC.

This sequence joins TRBV5-1 and TRBJ2-3, with 11 bases lining up with TRBD1. Looked up from germline, CDR1 is SGHRS and CDR2 is YFSETQ. The CDR3 covers 19 residues. V was clipped by 4 bases and J by 4 bases; unmatched bases: 17. CDR3 DNA sequence: TGCGCCAGCAGCAAGGACAGGGGGCACCCCGTAGCAAGCGCAGATACGCAGTATTTT. It translates to CASSKDRGHPVASADTQYF.

This chain uses TRBV7-2 with TRBJ2-1; D may match TRBD1 or TRBD2 (5 bases each). The end of the DNA fits TRBJ2-7 better, so the J call may be wrong. Germline V gives CDR1 SGHTA, CDR2 FQGNSA. The CDR3 extends over 16 amino acids. CDR3 bases: TGTGCCAGCAGCCCTCTTGGGGGAGCCTCCTACAATGAGCAGTACTTC. Its translation is CASSPLGGASYNEQYF.